This TCR beta chain was retrieved from a study of T cells after posttransplantation cyclophosphamide. Regarding the study as a whole: Recipient CMV seropositivity and CMV reactivation strongly tracked TRB clonality. Later post-transplant blood repertoires were often dominated by donor CD8+ memory clones.

Treatment was busulfan-fludarabine conditioning, a marrow graft, and cyclophosphamide on days +3 and +4. A word on this clone: Its target is not known.

The repertoire was sequenced with immunoSEQ multiplex PCR; TCRdb's copy has only in-frame clones and lacks some. The repertoire holds under 4,000 clones, with approximately 85% as singletons. This CDR3 is 18 amino acids long. Germline loops: CDR1 SGHDT, CDR2 YYEEEE. The V and J ends lost 3 bases and 7 bases, in that order; junction bases with no gene match: 17. This TCR was recovered from a female patient in her 50s who received an allogeneic stem cell transplant from an unrelated donor, was CMV-positive, and had acute and chronic GVHD. Among the T cells, some may be from the graft donor. The sample here was PBMCs, taken after allogeneic stem cell transplant with posttransplant cyclophosphamide. The chain joins TRBV5-6 to TRBJ2-1; 9 nucleotides agree with TRBD1. In nucleotides, the CDR3 is TGTGCCAGCAGCTCAACCTTTGCCGGGACAGGGAATTTTAATGAGCAGTTCTTC. This translates into CASSSTFAGTGNFNEQFF.